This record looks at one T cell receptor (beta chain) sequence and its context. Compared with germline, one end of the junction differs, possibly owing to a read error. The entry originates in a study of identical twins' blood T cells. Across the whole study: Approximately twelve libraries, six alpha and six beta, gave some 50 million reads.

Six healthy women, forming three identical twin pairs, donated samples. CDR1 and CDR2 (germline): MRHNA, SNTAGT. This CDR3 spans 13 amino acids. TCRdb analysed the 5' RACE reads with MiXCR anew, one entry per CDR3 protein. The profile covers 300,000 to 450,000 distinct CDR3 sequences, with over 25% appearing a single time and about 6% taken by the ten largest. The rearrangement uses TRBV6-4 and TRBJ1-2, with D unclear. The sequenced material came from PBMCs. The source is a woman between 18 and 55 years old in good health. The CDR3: CASSVAVNYCYTF. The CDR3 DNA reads TGTGCCAGCAGTGTCGCGGTTAACTATTGCTACACCTTC.